The clone carrying this T cell receptor (beta chain) was found once. Original analysis: Estimates of nucleated cell counts were drawn from the amplification of reference gene primers. Method: immunoSEQ multiplex PCR; TCRdb's copy keeps in-frame clones and lacks some. V and J calls and clone size come straight from that table; D and trimming were deduced from the DNA. The data show 410,000 or so clones, over 75% seen once. This entry comes from a study of blood T cell repertoires in COVID-19. As for the study in general: PBMCs, B-cell-depleted T cells, or T cells were the source of the cDNA or gDNA that made up the material.

With 3 bases clipped from V and 5 bases from J, the junction kept 8 bases outside the gene matches. Germline V gives CDR1 SGDLS, CDR2 YYNGEE. The CDR3 consists of 16 residues. Seattle enrolled patients during active infection and tracked them longitudinally. Source material: peripheral blood. The TCR originated in a middle-aged woman with COVID-19, enrolled during active disease. The chain employs TRBV9 and TRBJ1-1; 12 bases align to TRBD1. CDR3 amino acids: CASSEGQGAGWTEAFF. Written as DNA, the CDR3 is TGTGCCAGCAGCGAGGGACAGGGGGCGGGATGGACTGAAGCTTTCTTT.